Listed below are T cell receptor beta chains from one sample, sequenced in a study of blood T cell repertoires in COVID-19. The table came from immunoSEQ multiplex PCR; TCRdb's copy has only in-frame clones and leaves some out. This table has 300,000 to 350,000 clones, about 90% appearing once. Sequenced: PBMCs or T cells enriched from blood (not recorded which). These TCRs come from a woman aged 18 to 35 with acute COVID-19. Each CDR3 is given with its conserved first and last residue. Each record gives: V gene, clone size, D gene, CDR3 length, J gene, CDR3 DNA, CDR3 protein. D genes are given only for firm matches. The size field is filled for only some rows; it gives once, few, many or a size class.

TRBV10-1	once	NA	15	TRBJ2-5	TGCGCCAGCAGTGAATCGGGAGCGGGCCGGGAGACCCAGTACTTC	CASSESGAGRETQYF
TRBV10-2	NA	TRBD2	16	TRBJ2-3	TGCGCCAGCAGTGAGGGACTAGCGGGACCCACAGATACGCAGTATTTT	CASSEGLAGPTDTQYF
TRBV27	NA	TRBD1	16	TRBJ1-1	TGTGCCAGCAGTACCTCCCGACAGGGCGGGGACACTGAAGCTTTCTTT	CASSTSRQGGDTEAFF
TRBV9	NA	TRBD1	15	TRBJ2-7	TGTGCCAGCAGCGTAGGGACAGGGCTACCCTACGAGCAGTACTTC	CASSVGTGLPYEQYF
TRBV7-2	NA	TRBD2	16	TRBJ2-7	TGTGCCAGCAGCTTAGCCCCTAGCGGGAGTGGCTACGAGCAGTACTTC	CASSLAPSGSGYEQYF
TRBV4-2	NA	TRBD1	16	TRBJ2-7	TGTGCCAGCAGCCAAGAACTGGGGACAGGGGACTACGAGCAGTACTTC	CASSQELGTGDYEQYF
TRBV5-4	NA	NA	14	TRBJ2-3	TGTGCCAGCAGCTTCTCCAAGGGGACAGATACGCAGTATTTT	CASSFSKGTDTQYF
TRBV7-2	NA	NA	16	TRBJ1-1	TGTGCCAGCAGCCTCCAGATCGGGGGGGGTAACACTGAAGCTTTCTTT	CASSLQIGGGNTEAFF
TRBV19	NA	NA	16	TRBJ2-1	TGTGCCAGTAGTGTGGGGAGGCAGCTCTCCTACAATGAGCAGTTCTTC	CASSVGRQLSYNEQFF
TRBV9	NA	NA	14	TRBJ1-1	TGTGCCAGCAGCCCCAGAGGGTTGTCCACTGAAGCTTTCTTT	CASSPRGLSTEAFF
TRBV13	NA	NA	13	TRBJ2-2	TGTGCCAGCGGTACAGGCAACACCGGGGAGCTGTTTTTT	CASGTGNTGELFF
TRBV5-6	NA	NA	15	TRBJ1-6	TGTGCCAGCAGCTTATTATCTTTCTATAATTCACCCCTCCACTTT	CASSLLSFYNSPLHF
TRBV28	once	TRBD1	14	TRBJ1-2	TGTGCCAGCAGTTTTCGGTTTGGACAGGGCGTCTACACCTTC	CASSFRFGQGVYTF
TRBV18	NA	NA	15	TRBJ2-7	TGTGCCAGCTCACCACCATCCGTTTCAACCGGCGAGCAGTACTTC	CASSPPSVSTGEQYF
TRBV9	NA	TRBD2	18	TRBJ2-7	TGTGCCAGCAGCGTAGCTACTGGGACTAGCGGGACCGCCGGGGAGCAGTACTTC	CASSVATGTSGTAGEQYF
TRBV14	NA	TRBD2	16	TRBJ2-2	TGTGCCAGCAGCCACCCAACGGGAGGGAGAACCGGGGAGCTGTTTTTT	CASSHPTGGRTGELFF
TRBV9	once	NA	15	TRBJ2-1	TGTGCCAGCAGCGTAGCGGGAGTAAACTACAATGAGCAGTTCTTC	CASSVAGVNYNEQFF
TRBV19	NA	NA	14	TRBJ1-1	TGTGCCAGTAGACCCCAGGGATCTACCACTGAAGCTTTCTTT	CASRPQGSTTEAFF
TRBV29-1	NA	TRBD2	20	TRBJ2-6	TGCAGCGCTCCGACGACTCGGACTAGATTTGATCCCTCTGGGGCCAACGTCCTGACTTTC	CSAPTTRTRFDPSGANVLTF
TRBV5-1	NA	NA	15	TRBJ1-5	TGCGCCAGCTCTAAAGAGTCGGGGTTAAATCAGCCCCAGCATTTT	CASSKESGLNQPQHF
TRBV6-5	NA	NA	15	TRBJ1-2	TGTGCCAGCAGTTACTCCCAGGGAAGCAGCTATGGCTACACCTTC	CASSYSQGSSYGYTF
TRBV29-1	once	TRBD2	15	TRBJ2-3	TGCAGCGTCCATGGGACTAGCGGGGGACTAGATACGCAGTATTTT	CSVHGTSGGLDTQYF
TRBV11-3	NA	NA	16	TRBJ2-7	TGTGCCAGCAGCTTAGGTCTAAGGACAAATTCCTACGAGCAGTACTTC	CASSLGLRTNSYEQYF
TRBV28	NA	TRBD2	15	TRBJ2-1	TGTGCCATCACCGGGGAGCTAGCGGGTTGGAATGAGCAGTTCTTC	CAITGELAGWNEQFF
TRBV19	NA	NA	14	TRBJ2-7	TGTGCCAGTAGTCTGGGCCTTGACTCCTACGAGCAGTACTTC	CASSLGLDSYEQYF
TRBV9	once	TRBD1	16	TRBJ2-7	TGTGCCAGCAGCCCATCAACCGGGACAGGGGCCTACGAGCAGTACTTC	CASSPSTGTGAYEQYF
TRBV7-2	NA	NA	13	TRBJ1-5	TGTGCCAGCAGCCCCCATAGCAATCAGCCCCAGCATTTT	CASSPHSNQPQHF
TRBV9	few	NA	14	TRBJ1-1	TGTGCCAGCAGCGTAGGGACAAAGAACACTGAAGCTTTCTTT	CASSVGTKNTEAFF
TRBV28	NA	TRBD1	15	TRBJ2-7	TGTGCCAGCAGTTTTGGGGGACAGGGGGCGAACGAGCAGTACTTC	CASSFGGQGANEQYF
TRBV4-2	NA	NA	17	TRBJ2-7	TGTGCCAGCAGCCAAGGAGGACGGGACAATAGAGTCTACGAGCAGTACTTC	CASSQGGRDNRVYEQYF
TRBV3-1/TRBV3-2	NA	TRBD2	17	TRBJ2-5	TGTGCCAGCAGCCAAGAAACTAGCGGGAGGGCGGAGGAGACCCAGTACTTC	CASSQETSGRAEETQYF
TRBV18	few	TRBD1	17	TRBJ2-6	TGTGCCAGCTCACCGGGACAGGGGGCGTCTGGGGCCAACGTCCTGACTTTC	CASSPGQGASGANVLTF
TRBV2	once	TRBD2	14	TRBJ2-2	TGTGCCAGCAGTGAAGGACTAGCGGCCGGGGAGCTGTTTTTT	CASSEGLAAGELFF
TRBV11-1	NA	NA	12	TRBJ1-1	TGTGCCAGCAGCCGCGAGAACACTGAAGCTTTCTTT	CASSRENTEAFF
TRBV28	NA	NA	12	TRBJ2-2	TGTGCCAGCAGCCCCATCCCCGGGGAGCTGTTTTTT	CASSPIPGELFF
TRBV28	once	NA	15	TRBJ1-5	TGTGCCAGCAGGCCAGGGGACCGCTTGGGACAGCCCCAGCATTTT	CASRPGDRLGQPQHF
TRBV29-1	NA	NA	12	TRBJ2-7	TGCAGCGTGACAGTTAGCTCCTACGAGCAGTACTTC	CSVTVSSYEQYF
TRBV3-1/TRBV3-2	NA	TRBD2	17	TRBJ2-5	TGTGCCAGCAGCCCGAGAAGACTAGCGGGATACCAAGAGACCCAGTACTTC	CASSPRRLAGYQETQYF
TRBV11-2	many	TRBD2	14	TRBJ2-7	TGTGCCAGCAGCATTAGCGGGAGTCAGAACGAGCAGTACTTC	CASSISGSQNEQYF
TRBV29-1	once	NA	18	TRBJ1-2	TGCAGCGTTGAAGAGAAGGAGCGGCTGGGAATGGCTAACTATGGCTACACCTTC	CSVEEKERLGMANYGYTF
TRBV18	NA	TRBD2	16	TRBJ2-5	TGTGCCAGCTCACCATACGAACTAGCGGGAGAGGAGACCCAGTACTTC	CASSPYELAGEETQYF
TRBV9	NA	TRBD1	16	TRBJ1-3	TGTGCCAGCAGCGTAGTGGGCAGGGGGACTGGAAACACCATATATTTT	CASSVVGRGTGNTIYF
TRBV7-2	NA	NA	14	TRBJ2-7	TGTGCCAGCAGCGCAGGGGACGCCCGGGGCGAGCAGTACTTC	CASSAGDARGEQYF
TRBV3-1/TRBV3-2	once	TRBD2	16	TRBJ2-3	TGTGCCAGCAGCCCCGGGGTAGCGGGAAGGTCAGATACGCAGTATTTT	CASSPGVAGRSDTQYF
TRBV28	NA	TRBD1	14	TRBJ1-2	TGTGCCAGCAGTTTATTGACAGGGCTCTATGGCTACACCTTC	CASSLLTGLYGYTF
TRBV29-1	NA	TRBD2	14	TRBJ2-2	TGCAGCGGGAGGGCGGGAGGACGAACCGGGGAGCTGTTTTTT	CSGRAGGRTGELFF
TRBV13	NA	NA	13	TRBJ1-5	TGTGCCAGCAGCTTGAGGGACAATCAGCCCCAGCATTTT	CASSLRDNQPQHF
TRBV27	NA	NA	17	TRBJ1-5	TGTGCCAGCAGTGCTTCCCGGGACAAAAATAGCAATCAGCCCCAGCATTTT	CASSASRDKNSNQPQHF
TRBV2	NA	TRBD1	14	TRBJ1-5	TGTGCCAGCAGTCCCCAGGGGGTTAATCAGCCCCAGCATTTT	CASSPQGVNQPQHF
TRBV28	few	NA	14	TRBJ1-6	TGTGCCAGCAGTTTTTTAGGGGTCAATTCACCCCTCCACTTT	CASSFLGVNSPLHF
TRBV6-5	NA	TRBD1	15	TRBJ2-2	TGTGCCAGCTCGAGGACAGGGGTATGGACCGGGGAGCTGTTTTTT	CASSRTGVWTGELFF
TRBV5-6	NA	TRBD1	13	TRBJ2-5	TGTGCCAGCAGCTCCGGGACAGAAGAGACCCAGTACTTC	CASSSGTEETQYF
TRBV12-3/TRBV12-4	once	NA	12	TRBJ1-2	TGTGCCAGCAGTCCCAGCGGGTATGGCTACACCTTC	CASSPSGYGYTF
TRBV27	NA	NA	16	TRBJ1-5	TGTGCCAGCAGTTTGAAGGAGAGGAGGGACAATCAGCCCCAGCATTTT	CASSLKERRDNQPQHF
TRBV28	NA	TRBD1	18	TRBJ1-6	TGTGCCAGCAGTTCCGGGACAGGGAATTTAGGAGGGCATTCACCCCTCCACTTT	CASSSGTGNLGGHSPLHF
TRBV25-1	once	TRBD2	17	TRBJ2-2	TGTGCCAGCAGTGAATCCGGGACTAGCGCCAACACCGGGGAGCTGTTTTTT	CASSESGTSANTGELFF
TRBV12-5	NA	NA	20	TRBJ2-2	TGTGCTAGTGGTTTGGTACTCCCCAAGCCAGGGGTCGGAGACACCGGGGAGCTGTTTTTT	CASGLVLPKPGVGDTGELFF
TRBV28	NA	TRBD2	15	TRBJ2-7	TGTGCCAGCAGTTTAGCGGCTAGCGGTTTGGGCGAGCAGTACTTC	CASSLAASGLGEQYF
TRBV28	once	TRBD1	13	TRBJ1-1	TGTGCCAGCAGGGTACAGGGGGGAAGGGAAGCTTTCTTT	CASRVQGGREAFF
TRBV28	NA	TRBD2	13	TRBJ2-7	TGTGCCAGCATACAGCCCGCGGGAGACGAGCAGTACTTC	CASIQPAGDEQYF